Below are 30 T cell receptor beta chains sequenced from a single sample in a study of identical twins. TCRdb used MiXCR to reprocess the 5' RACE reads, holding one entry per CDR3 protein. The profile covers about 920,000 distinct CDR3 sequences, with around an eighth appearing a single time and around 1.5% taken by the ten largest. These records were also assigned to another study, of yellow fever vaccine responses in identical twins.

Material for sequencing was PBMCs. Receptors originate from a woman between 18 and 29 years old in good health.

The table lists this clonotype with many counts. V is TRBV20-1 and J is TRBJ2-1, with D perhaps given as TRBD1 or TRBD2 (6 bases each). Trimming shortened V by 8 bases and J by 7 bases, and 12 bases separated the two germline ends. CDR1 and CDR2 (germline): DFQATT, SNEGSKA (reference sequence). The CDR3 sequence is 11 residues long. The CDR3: CSPKGGNEQFF. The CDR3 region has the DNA TGCAGTCCGAAGGGGGGAAATGAGCAGTTCTTC.

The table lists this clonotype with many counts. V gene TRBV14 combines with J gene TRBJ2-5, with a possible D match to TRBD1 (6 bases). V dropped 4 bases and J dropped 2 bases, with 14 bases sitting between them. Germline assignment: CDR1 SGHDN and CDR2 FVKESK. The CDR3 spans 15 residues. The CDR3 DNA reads TGTGCCAGCAGCCCCCGGGACACTAGACAAGAGACCCAGTACTTC. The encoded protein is CASSPRDTRQETQYF.

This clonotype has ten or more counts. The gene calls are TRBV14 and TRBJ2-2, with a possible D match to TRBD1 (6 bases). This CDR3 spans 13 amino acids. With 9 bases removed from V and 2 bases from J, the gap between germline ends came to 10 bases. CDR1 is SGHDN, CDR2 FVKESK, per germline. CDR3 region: CASTGTNTGELFF. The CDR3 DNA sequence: TGTGCCAGTACCGGGACAAACACCGGGGAGCTGTTTTTT. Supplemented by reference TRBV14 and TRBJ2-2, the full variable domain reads EAGVTQFPSHSVIEKGQTVTLRCDPISGHDNLYWYRRVMGKEIKFLLHFVKESKQDESGMPNNRFLAERTGGTYSTLKVQPAELEDSGVYFCASTGTNTGELFFGEGSRLTVL.

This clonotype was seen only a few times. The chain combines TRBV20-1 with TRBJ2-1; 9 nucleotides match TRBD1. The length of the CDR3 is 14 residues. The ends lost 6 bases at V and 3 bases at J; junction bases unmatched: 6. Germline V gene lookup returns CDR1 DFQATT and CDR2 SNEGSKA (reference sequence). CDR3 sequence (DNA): TGCAGTGCATCACAGGGGGCGGACTACAATGAGCAGTTCTTC. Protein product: CSASQGADYNEQFF.

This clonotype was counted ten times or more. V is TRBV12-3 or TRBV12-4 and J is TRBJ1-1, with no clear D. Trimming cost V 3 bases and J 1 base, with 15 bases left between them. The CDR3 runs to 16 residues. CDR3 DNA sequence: TGTGCCAGCAGTTTTATGAAGGGCCCGGAGAACACTGAAGCTTTCTTT. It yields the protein CASSFMKGPENTEAFF.

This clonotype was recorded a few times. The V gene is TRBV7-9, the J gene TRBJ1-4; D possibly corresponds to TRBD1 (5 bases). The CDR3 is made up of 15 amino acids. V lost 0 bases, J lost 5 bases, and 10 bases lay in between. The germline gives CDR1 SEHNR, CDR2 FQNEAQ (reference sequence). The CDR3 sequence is CASSLAGDRNEKLFF. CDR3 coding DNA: TGTGCCAGCAGCTTAGCTGGGGACCGCAATGAAAAACTGTTTTTT. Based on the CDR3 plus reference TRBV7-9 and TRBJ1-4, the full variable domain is DTGVSQNPRHKITKRGQNVTFRCDPISEHNRLYWYRQTLGQGPEFLTYFQNEAQLEKSRLLSDRFSAERPKGSFSTLEIQRTEQGDSAMYLCASSLAGDRNEKLFFGSGTQLSVL.

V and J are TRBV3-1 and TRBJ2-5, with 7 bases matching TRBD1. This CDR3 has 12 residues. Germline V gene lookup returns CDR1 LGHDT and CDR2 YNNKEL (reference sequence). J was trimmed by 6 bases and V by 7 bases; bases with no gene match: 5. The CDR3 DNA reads TGTGCCAGCAAGGGGGCAGACAAGACCCAGTACTTC. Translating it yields CASKGADKTQYF.

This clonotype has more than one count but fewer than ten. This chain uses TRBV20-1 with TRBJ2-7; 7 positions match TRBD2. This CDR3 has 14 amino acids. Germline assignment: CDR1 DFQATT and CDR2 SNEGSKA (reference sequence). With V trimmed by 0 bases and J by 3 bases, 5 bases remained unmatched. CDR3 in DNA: TGCAGTGCTAGAGAGGCGCTAGCGGACTACGAGCAGTACTTC. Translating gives CSAREALADYEQYF.

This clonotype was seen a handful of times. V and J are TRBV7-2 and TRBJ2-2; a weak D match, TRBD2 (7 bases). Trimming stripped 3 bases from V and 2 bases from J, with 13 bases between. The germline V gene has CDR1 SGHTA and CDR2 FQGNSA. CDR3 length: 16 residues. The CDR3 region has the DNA TGTGCCAGCAGCTTTGAGGGGGGGCGTAACACCGGGGAGCTGTTTTTT. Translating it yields CASSFEGGRNTGELFF.

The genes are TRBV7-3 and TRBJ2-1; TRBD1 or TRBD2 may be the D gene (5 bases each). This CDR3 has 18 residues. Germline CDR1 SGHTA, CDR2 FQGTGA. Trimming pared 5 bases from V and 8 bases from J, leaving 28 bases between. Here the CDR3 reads CASSPSAETGHAGDEQFF. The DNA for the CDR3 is TGTGCCAGCAGCCCCTCTGCGGAGACGGGGCACGCCGGCGATGAGCAGTTCTTC. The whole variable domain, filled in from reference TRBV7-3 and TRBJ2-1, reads GAGVSQTPSNKVTEKGKYVELRCDPISGHTALYWYRQSLGQGPEFLIYFQGTGAADDSGLPNDRFFAVRPEGSVSTLKIQRTERGDSAVYLCASSPSAETGHAGDEQFFGPGTRLTVL.

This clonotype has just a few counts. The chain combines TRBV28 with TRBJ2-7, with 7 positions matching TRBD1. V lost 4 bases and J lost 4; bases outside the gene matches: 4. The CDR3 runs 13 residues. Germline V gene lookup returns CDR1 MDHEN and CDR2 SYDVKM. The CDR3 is CASSWDSQYEQYF. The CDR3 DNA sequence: TGTGCCAGCAGTTGGGACAGCCAATACGAGCAGTACTTC.

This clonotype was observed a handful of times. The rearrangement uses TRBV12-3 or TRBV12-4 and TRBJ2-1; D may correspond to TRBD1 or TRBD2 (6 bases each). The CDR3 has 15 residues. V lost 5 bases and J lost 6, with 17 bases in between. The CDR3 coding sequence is TGTGCCAGCAGTACCCCGGGGGCTTTGTTCAATGAGCAGTTCTTC. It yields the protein CASSTPGALFNEQFF.

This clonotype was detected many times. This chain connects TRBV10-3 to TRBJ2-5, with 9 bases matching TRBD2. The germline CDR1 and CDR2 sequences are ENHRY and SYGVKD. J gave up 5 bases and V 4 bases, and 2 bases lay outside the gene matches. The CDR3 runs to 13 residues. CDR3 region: CAISGTSVETQYF. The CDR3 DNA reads TGTGCCATCAGTGGGACTAGCGTGGAGACCCAGTACTTC.

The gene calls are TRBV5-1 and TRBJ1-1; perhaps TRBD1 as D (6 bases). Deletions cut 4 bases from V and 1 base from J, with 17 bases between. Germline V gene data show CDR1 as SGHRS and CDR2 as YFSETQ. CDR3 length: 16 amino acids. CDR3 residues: CASSPKVDRWNTEAFF. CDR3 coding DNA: TGCGCCAGCAGCCCGAAGGTGGACAGATGGAACACTGAAGCTTTCTTT.

As DNA, the CDR3 is TGCGCCAGCACCAGCGGGGATTACAATGAGCAGTTCTTC. Translated, it gives CASTSGDYNEQFF. The rearrangement links TRBV5-1 to TRBJ2-1, with 7 positions matching TRBD2. CDR3 size: 13 residues. The germline V gene has CDR1 SGHRS and CDR2 YFSETQ. V dropped 6 bases and J dropped 4; count of bases not matched to a gene: 4.

In DNA, the CDR3 is TGTGCCAGCAGTTATAGCGGGGACACAGATACGCAGTATTTT. It is translated as CASSYSGDTDTQYF. The rearrangement links TRBV12-3 or TRBV12-4 to TRBJ2-3; TRBD2 aligns across 8 bases. There are 14 residues in the CDR3. The J segment lost 2 bases and the V segment lost 4 bases, leaving 2 bases of the junction unmatched.

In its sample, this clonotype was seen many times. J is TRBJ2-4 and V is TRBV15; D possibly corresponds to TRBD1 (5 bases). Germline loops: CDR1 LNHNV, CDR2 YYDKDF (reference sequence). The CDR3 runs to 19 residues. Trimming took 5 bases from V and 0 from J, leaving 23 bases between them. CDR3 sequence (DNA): TGTGCCACCAGCTGGCTCGCCTCTCTCCAGGGTGTAGCCAAAAACATTCAGTACTTC. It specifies CATSWLASLQGVAKNIQYF. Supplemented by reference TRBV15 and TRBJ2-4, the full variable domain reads DAMVIQNPRYQVTQFGKPVTLSCSQTLNHNVMYWYQQKSSQAPKLLFHYYDKDFNNEADTPDNFQSRRPNTSFCFLDIRSPGLGDTAMYLCATSWLASLQGVAKNIQYFGAGTRLSVL.

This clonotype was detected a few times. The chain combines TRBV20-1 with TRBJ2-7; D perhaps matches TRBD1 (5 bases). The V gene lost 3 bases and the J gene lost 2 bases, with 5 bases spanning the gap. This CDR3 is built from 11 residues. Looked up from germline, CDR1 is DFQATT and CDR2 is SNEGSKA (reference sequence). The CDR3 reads CSARTAYEQYV. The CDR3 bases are TGCAGTGCTAGGACAGCCTACGAGCAGTACGTC.

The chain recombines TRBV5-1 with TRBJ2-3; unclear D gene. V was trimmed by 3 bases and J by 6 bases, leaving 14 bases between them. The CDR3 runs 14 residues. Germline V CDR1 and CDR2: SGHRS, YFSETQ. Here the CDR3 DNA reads TGCGCCAGCAGCTCATGGCAAGTAATCGATACGCAGTATTTT. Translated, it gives CASSSWQVIDTQYF.

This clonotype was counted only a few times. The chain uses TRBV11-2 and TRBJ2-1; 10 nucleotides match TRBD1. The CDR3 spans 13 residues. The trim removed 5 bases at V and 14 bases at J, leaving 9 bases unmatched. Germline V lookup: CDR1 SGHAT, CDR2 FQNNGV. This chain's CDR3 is CASSGTGVSSEFF. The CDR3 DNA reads TGTGCCAGCAGCGGGACAGGGGTTTCTTCGGAGTTCTTC.

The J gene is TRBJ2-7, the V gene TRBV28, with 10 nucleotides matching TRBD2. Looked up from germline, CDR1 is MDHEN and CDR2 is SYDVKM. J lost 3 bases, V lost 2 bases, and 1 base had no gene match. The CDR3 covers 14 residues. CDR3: CASSLVAGGYEQYF. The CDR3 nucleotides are TGTGCCAGCAGTTTAGTAGCGGGAGGCTACGAGCAGTACTTC.

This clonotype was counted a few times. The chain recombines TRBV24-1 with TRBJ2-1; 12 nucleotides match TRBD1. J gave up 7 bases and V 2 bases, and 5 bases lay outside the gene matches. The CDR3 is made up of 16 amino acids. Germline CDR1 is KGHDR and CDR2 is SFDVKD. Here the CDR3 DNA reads TGTGCCACCAGTGATTGGGGACAGGGGGCGTTAAATGAGCAGTTCTTC. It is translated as CATSDWGQGALNEQFF.

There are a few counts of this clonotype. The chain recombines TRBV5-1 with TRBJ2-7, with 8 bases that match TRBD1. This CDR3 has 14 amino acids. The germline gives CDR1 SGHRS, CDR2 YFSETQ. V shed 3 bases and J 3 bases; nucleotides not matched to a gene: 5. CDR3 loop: CASSSGQGGYEQYV. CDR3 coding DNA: TGCGCCAGCAGCTCAGGACAGGGCGGCTACGAGCAGTACGTC.

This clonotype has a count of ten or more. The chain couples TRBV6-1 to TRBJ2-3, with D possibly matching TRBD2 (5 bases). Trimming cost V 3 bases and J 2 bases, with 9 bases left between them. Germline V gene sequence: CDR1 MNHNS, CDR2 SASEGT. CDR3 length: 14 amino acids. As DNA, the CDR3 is TGTGCCAGCAGTGAGTCCGGGAACACAGATACGCAGTATTTT. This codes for CASSESGNTDTQYF.

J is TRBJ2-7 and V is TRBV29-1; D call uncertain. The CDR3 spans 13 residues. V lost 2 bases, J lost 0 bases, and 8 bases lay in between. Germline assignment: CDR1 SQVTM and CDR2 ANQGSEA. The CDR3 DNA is TGCAGCGTTGAAACAGCCATCTCCTACGAGCAGTACTTC. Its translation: CSVETAISYEQYF.

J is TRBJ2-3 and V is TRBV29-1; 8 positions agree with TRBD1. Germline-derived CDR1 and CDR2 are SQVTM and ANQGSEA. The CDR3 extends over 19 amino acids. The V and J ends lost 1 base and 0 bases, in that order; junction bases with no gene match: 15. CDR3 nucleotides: TGCAGCGTTGAAGCTCCGACAGGGGTGGTAGATTCTAGCACAGATACGCAGTATTTT. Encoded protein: CSVEAPTGVVDSSTDTQYF.

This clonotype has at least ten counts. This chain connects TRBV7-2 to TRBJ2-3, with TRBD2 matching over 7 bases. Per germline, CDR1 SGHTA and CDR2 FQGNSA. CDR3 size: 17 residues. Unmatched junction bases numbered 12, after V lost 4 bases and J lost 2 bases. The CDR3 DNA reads TGTGCCAGCAGCTCCCAACGACTAGCCTCACTCACAGATACGCAGTATTTT. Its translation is CASSSQRLASLTDTQYF.

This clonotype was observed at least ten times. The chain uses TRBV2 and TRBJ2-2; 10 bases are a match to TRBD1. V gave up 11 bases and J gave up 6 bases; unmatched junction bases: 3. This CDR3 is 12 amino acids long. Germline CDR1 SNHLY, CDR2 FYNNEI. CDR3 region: CAQGQGAGELFF. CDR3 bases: TGTGCCCAAGGACAGGGGGCCGGGGAGCTGTTTTTT.

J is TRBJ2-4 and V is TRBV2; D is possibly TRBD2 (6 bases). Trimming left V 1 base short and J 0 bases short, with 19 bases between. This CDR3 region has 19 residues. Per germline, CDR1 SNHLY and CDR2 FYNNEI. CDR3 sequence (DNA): TGTGCCAGCAGTGAAGAGGTGGGGAGGCGACTTGTAGCCAAAAACATTCAGTACTTC. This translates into CASSEEVGRRLVAKNIQYF.

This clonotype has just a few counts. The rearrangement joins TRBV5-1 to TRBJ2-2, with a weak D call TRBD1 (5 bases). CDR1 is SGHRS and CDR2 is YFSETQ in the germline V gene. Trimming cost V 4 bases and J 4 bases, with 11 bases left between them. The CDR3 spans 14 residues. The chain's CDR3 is CASSLQDTTGELFF. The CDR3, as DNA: TGCGCCAGCAGCCTACAGGACACCACCGGGGAGCTGTTTTTT.